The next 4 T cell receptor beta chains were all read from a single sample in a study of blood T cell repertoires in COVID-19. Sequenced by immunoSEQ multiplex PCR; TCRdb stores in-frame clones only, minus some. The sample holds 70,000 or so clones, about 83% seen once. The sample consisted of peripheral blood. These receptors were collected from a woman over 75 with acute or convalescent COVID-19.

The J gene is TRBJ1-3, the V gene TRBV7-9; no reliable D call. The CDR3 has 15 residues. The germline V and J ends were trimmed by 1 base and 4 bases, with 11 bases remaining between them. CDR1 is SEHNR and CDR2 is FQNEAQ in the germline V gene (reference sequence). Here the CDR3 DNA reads TGTGCCAGCAGCTTAGTCGCGGTATTAGGAAACACCATATATTTT. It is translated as CASSLVAVLGNTIYF.

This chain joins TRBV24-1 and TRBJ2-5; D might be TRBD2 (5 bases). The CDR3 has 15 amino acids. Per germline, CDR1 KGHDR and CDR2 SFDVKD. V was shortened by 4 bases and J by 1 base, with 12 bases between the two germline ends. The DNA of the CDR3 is TGTGCCACCAGTGACCTACGGGATTCCCAAGAGACCCAGTACTTC. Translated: CATSDLRDSQETQYF.

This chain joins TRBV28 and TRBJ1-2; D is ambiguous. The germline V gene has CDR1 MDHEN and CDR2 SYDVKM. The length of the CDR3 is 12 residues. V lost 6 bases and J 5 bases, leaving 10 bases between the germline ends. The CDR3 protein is CASRSEAYGYTF. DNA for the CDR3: TGTGCCAGCAGGTCAGAGGCGTATGGCTACACCTTC.

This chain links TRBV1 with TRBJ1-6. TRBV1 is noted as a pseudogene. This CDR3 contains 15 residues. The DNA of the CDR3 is TGCACCAGCAGCCAAGGCCCCATCTTGAGTTCACCCCTCCACTTT. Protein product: CTSSQGPILSSPLHF.